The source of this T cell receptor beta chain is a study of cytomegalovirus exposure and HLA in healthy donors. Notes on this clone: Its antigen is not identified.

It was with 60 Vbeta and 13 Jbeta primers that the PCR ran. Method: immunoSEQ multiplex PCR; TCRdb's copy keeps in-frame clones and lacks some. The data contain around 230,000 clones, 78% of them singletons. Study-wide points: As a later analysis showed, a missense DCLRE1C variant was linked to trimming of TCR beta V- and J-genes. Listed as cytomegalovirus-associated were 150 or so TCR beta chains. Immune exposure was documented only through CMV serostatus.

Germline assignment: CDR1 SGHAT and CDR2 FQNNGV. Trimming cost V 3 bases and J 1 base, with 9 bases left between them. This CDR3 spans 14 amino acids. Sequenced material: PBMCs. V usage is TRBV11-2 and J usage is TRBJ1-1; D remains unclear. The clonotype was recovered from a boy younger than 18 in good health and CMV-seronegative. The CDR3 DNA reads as TGTGCCAGCAGCTTTCTGGGCGAGAACACTGAAGCTTTCTTT. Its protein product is CASSFLGENTEAFF.